This is a list of T cell receptor beta chains from one sample in a study of T-cell reconstitution after alpha-beta-depleted transplantation in children. TCRdb used MiXCR to reprocess the PCR reads, holding one entry per CDR3 protein. The sample gives fewer than 550,000 distinct CDR3 sequences, 11% of which show up once; 12% to 15% is in the top ten. The sample was PBMCs, mostly from graft donor cells, taken 180 days after TCRalphabeta/CD19-depleted stem cell transplant. The receptors derive from a female patient aged 2-9 years who had a stem cell transplant for aplastic anemia, so the T cells may come from the graft donor. The CDR3 runs from the conserved cysteine through the conserved F or W. The D gene is left open where the match is weak. Size values are once, few and many counts, or a class for expanded clones, and some rows have none.

cdr3_aa,cdr3_nt,d_call,v_call,j_call,clone_size
CASSRPASYEQYF,TGTGCCAGCAGCCGGCCGGCCTCCTACGAGCAGTACTTC,NA,TRBV6-6,TRBJ2-7,NA
CSASRTGTSEAFF,TGCAGTGCTAGCCGGACTGGGACAAGTGAAGCTTTCTTT,NA,TRBV20-1,TRBJ1-1,few
CASSLGAGTAGFQETQYF,TGTGCCAGCAGCTTAGGAGCGGGGACCGCGGGTTTTCAAGAGACCCAGTACTTC,TRBD2,TRBV11-1,TRBJ2-5,NA
CASSMSGSSDTQYF,TGTGCCAGCAGTATGTCAGGGTCCTCGGATACGCAGTATTTT,NA,TRBV12-3/TRBV12-4,TRBJ2-3,NA
CASRYAGATTYEQYF,TGTGCCAGCAGGTACGCAGGGGCTACGACCTACGAGCAGTACTTC,NA,TRBV7-2,TRBJ2-7,few
CASFRGRNSYNEQFF,TGTGCCAGCTTCAGGGGGCGGAACTCCTACAATGAGCAGTTCTTC,TRBD1,TRBV12-3/TRBV12-4,TRBJ2-1,NA
CASSEGIFEVTGELFF,TGTGCCAGCAGTGAAGGGATTTTTGAGGTTACCGGGGAGCTGTTTTTT,NA,TRBV2,TRBJ2-2,NA
CASSPGLAGGQFF,TGTGCCAGCTCACCGGGACTAGCGGGAGGGCAGTTCTTC,TRBD2,TRBV18,TRBJ2-1,NA
CASSLRGQAAYYNEQFF,TGTGCCAGCAGCTTAAGGGGGCAGGCGGCCTACTACAATGAGCAGTTCTTC,NA,TRBV7-3,TRBJ2-1,many
CASTERGFPRTDTQYF,TGTGCCAGCACCGAACGAGGGTTCCCCCGCACAGATACGCAGTATTTT,NA,TRBV28,TRBJ2-3,NA
CASQLPSAGDNEQFF,TGCGCCAGTCAGCTACCAAGCGCGGGAGACAATGAGCAGTTCTTC,TRBD2,TRBV5-1,TRBJ2-1,few
CASSLDSGTGYTEAFF,TGTGCCAGCAGCCTTGATTCCGGGACAGGGTACACTGAAGCTTTCTTT,TRBD1,TRBV7-3,TRBJ1-1,NA
CASRNLIDGRNEKLFF,TGTGCCAGCCGGAACCTGATAGACGGTCGTAATGAAAAACTGTTTTTT,NA,TRBV28,TRBJ1-4,NA
CATSGRGFGYTF,TGTGCCACCAGCGGCAGGGGGTTTGGCTACACCTTC,TRBD1,TRBV15,TRBJ1-2,NA
CASSSLPGVSTDTQYF,TGTGCCAGCAGCTCCCTCCCAGGGGTTAGCACAGATACGCAGTATTTT,NA,TRBV7-6,TRBJ2-3,NA
CASSQATDHPYEQYF,TGCGCCAGCAGCCAAGCGACTGATCATCCCTACGAGCAGTACTTC,NA,TRBV4-3,TRBJ2-7,NA
CASTQTELDEQFF,TGTGCCAGCACCCAGACCGAATTGGATGAGCAGTTCTTC,NA,TRBV6-1,TRBJ2-1,NA
CASSYYYSYNEQFF,TGTGCCAGCAGTTACTACTACTCCTACAATGAGCAGTTCTTC,NA,TRBV6-5,TRBJ2-1,NA
CASSSRGEGEKLFF,TGTGCCAGCAGTTCGAGGGGGGAGGGTGAAAAACTGTTTTTT,NA,TRBV6-5,TRBJ1-4,NA
CATSGGGRVNEQFF,TGTGCCACCAGCGGCGGCGGCAGGGTCAATGAGCAGTTCTTC,NA,TRBV15,TRBJ2-1,many
CASSSLAGASTDTQYF,TGTGCCAGCAGTTCTCTAGCGGGAGCCTCCACAGATACGCAGTATTTT,TRBD2,TRBV7-9,TRBJ2-3,NA
CASSLPGGELFF,TGTGCCAGCAGCTTGCCGGGCGGGGAGCTGTTTTTT,NA,TRBV7-7,TRBJ2-2,many
CASSFPPDTLGTDTQYF,TGTGCCAGCAGCTTTCCGCCCGACACCCTGGGCACAGATACGCAGTATTTT,NA,TRBV7-9,TRBJ2-3,NA
CASSFGTLNTEAFF,TGCGCCAGCAGCTTCGGGACTTTGAACACTGAAGCTTTCTTT,NA,TRBV5-1,TRBJ1-1,few
CASSLVATYATDTQYF,TGTGCCAGCAGCTTAGTGGCGACCTACGCCACCGATACGCAGTATTTT,NA,TRBV7-6,TRBJ2-3,NA
CASSSTGGAEPQHF,TGTGCCAGCAGCTCGACAGGGGGCGCAGAGCCCCAGCATTTT,TRBD1,TRBV7-9,TRBJ1-5,NA
CASRTGSYGYTF,TGTGCCAGCAGAACAGGCTCCTATGGCTACACCTTC,NA,TRBV28,TRBJ1-2,NA
CASSLGGSPLHF,TGTGCCAGCAGTTTAGGAGGGTCACCCCTCCACTTT,NA,TRBV28,TRBJ1-6,few
CASSFLRAPLAKNIQYF,TGTGCCAGCAGTTTTCTCAGGGCACCATTAGCCAAAAACATTCAGTACTTC,NA,TRBV12-3/TRBV12-4,TRBJ2-4,few
CSARDGSYEQYF,TGCAGTGCCCGGGACGGGTCCTACGAGCAGTACTTC,NA,TRBV20-1,TRBJ2-7,many
CASRLQEGQPQHF,TGTGCCAGCAGACTTCAGGAAGGTCAGCCCCAGCATTTT,NA,TRBV6-5,TRBJ1-5,NA
CSAQYNTQYF,TGCAGTGCTCAGTATAATACGCAGTATTTT,NA,TRBV20-1,TRBJ2-3,few
CASSRGLAGDEQYF,TGTGCCAGCAGCCGGGGACTAGCGGGAGACGAGCAGTACTTC,TRBD2,TRBV7-6,TRBJ2-7,many
CASSYGLATGELFF,TGTGCCAGCAGTTACGGTCTAGCTACCGGGGAGCTGTTTTTT,NA,TRBV6-2/TRBV6-3,TRBJ2-2,few
CASSPFNPQLAGGQFF,TGTGCCAGCAGTCCCTTTAACCCGCAACTAGCGGGAGGTCAGTTCTTC,TRBD2,TRBV28,TRBJ2-1,few
CASSENGELFF,TGTGCCAGCAGTGAAAACGGGGAGCTGTTTTTT,NA,TRBV12-3/TRBV12-4,TRBJ2-2,NA
CASSPYRGTDTQYF,TGTGCCAGCTCACCCTACCGCGGGACTGATACGCAGTATTTT,NA,TRBV18,TRBJ2-3,NA
CATSDFRQANTGELFF,TGTGCCACCAGTGATTTCCGGCAGGCGAACACCGGGGAGCTGTTTTTT,NA,TRBV24-1,TRBJ2-2,NA
CASSVGGAYGYTF,TGTGCCAGCAGCGTAGGAGGGGCTTATGGCTACACCTTC,NA,TRBV9,TRBJ1-2,NA
CASSREQPVGEAFF,TGTGCCAGCAGTCGTGAACAGCCGGTGGGTGAAGCTTTCTTT,NA,TRBV12-3/TRBV12-4,TRBJ1-1,many
CASSSPGTLQETQYF,TGTGCCAGCAGCTCCCCCGGCACGTTACAAGAGACCCAGTACTTC,NA,TRBV11-2,TRBJ2-5,many
CASTRDYRGETQYF,TGTGCCAGCACACGGGACTACCGAGGCGAGACCCAGTACTTC,TRBD2,TRBV2,TRBJ2-5,many